This T cell receptor (beta chain) was sequenced in a study of shared clonotypes between healthy human individuals. Study findings and constraints: In general, naive subsets displayed greater estimated richness than memory subsets did. Between a handful of donors, naive CD4 clonotypes were shared at a level of about 5%. Only blood underwent sampling, and tissue repertoires likely differ.

The V segment lost 3 bases and the J segment 9 bases; nucleotides outside the gene matches: 5. This CDR3 spans 15 amino acids. In germline, CDR1 is MRHNA, CDR2 SNTAGT. The assay was carried out at the deep level. Generated by immunoSEQ multiplex PCR, the TCRdb table keeps only in-frame clones and is missing some. The sample lists 300,000 to 400,000 clones; less than 75% were seen once. Of note for this clone: What it binds is not known.

The sequence was collected from a man aged 25-40 years in good health. This sequence joins TRBV6-4 and TRBJ2-1, with TRBD2 matching over 13 bases. Input material: memory CD4+ T cells sorted from blood. Subset: CD45RA-negative fraction. The CDR3 coding sequence is TGTGCCAGCAGTGATGGACTAGCGGGAGTGAGTGAGCAGTTCTTC. Translation gives CASSDGLAGVSEQFF.